The following is a T cell receptor (beta chain) sequence with its context. Its antigen is unknown. Base qualities are not recorded, but no much larger clone differs from it by a single base. This entry belongs to a study of post-analysis software for immune sequencing data (dated by TCRdb to about 2015). About the investigation overall: Disease courses on record covered relapsing-remitting, secondary progressive and progressive-relapsing multiple sclerosis, though some patients had no subtype annotation. The multiple sclerosis patient repertoires were compared with approximately 11 previously published healthy control repertoires from donors aged 6 to 25 years. A subset of samples was prepared in parallel using single-end sample barcoding, then pooled and co-amplified after Illumina adapter ligation. What the authors observed across the whole study: Direct clustering with F measure revealed strong co-clustering of samples prepared in the same batch, which led to a batch-effect correction. Significantly lower normalized Chao1 diversity was found in multiple sclerosis patients than in controls, suggesting substantial peripheral T-cell clonal expansion. The multiple sclerosis patient group was slightly younger than the control group. Roughly 5 TRBV segments, including TRBV5-6, TRBV5-1 and TRBV20-1, were significantly more frequent in patients than controls.

From the cysteine through the phenylalanine, the CDR3 covers 13 amino acids. Only the CDR3 DNA stays, 39 bases, in frame from base 1. The V and J ends are trimmed by 4 bases and 7 bases, leaving 14 bases between them. CDR1 and CDR2 are read off the germline V gene (reference sequence) as SEHNR and FQNEAQ. TCR beta repertoires were profiled from peripheral blood of 13 young patients with multiple sclerosis to demonstrate the VDJtools post-analysis software. The multiple sclerosis patients were children and adolescents ranging in age from 6 to 15 years. The method was PCR. This sample was sequenced with an Illumina HiSeq 2500. To reduce PCR and sequencing biases, unique molecular identifiers were incorporated into the TCR beta cDNA libraries. Every 1 to 10 million input T cells yielded 500,000 or so cDNA molecules, meaning each molecule approximated one T cell. The same protocol used for the earlier healthy control dataset was applied to prepare and sequence the patient libraries. Within a given batch, samples were prepared together, multiplexed and sequenced on the same HiSeq lane. The paper's processing steps were these. MIGEC handled the raw barcoded reads, throwing out single-read molecular identifier groups before consensus assembly and CDR3 extraction. VDJtools was used for post-analysis of the clonotype tables, and diversity was normalized by down-sampling every dataset to the size of the smallest sample. Repertoire overlap clustering matched CDR3 amino acid but not nucleotide sequences to correct batch-related cross-sample contamination. The public reads were quality trimmed at Q25 with fastp and then assembled into clones with MiXCR by TCRdb, keeping productive beta chains. For every CDR3 protein sequence, its rows merge into one entry that carries the most common genes and DNA. V and J calls and clone size were set by TCRdb, not the authors. A total of about 430,000 distinct CDR3 sequences appear in this sample, 30% to 45% of them only once. The ten largest clones represent 7.6% of the sample.

The sequence was obtained from a girl aged 2 to 9 with multiple sclerosis. The specimen was blood. The chain is made from TRBV7-9 and TRBJ2-7; TRBD2 is perhaps the D gene, given 6 matching bases. The CDR3 reads as follows: CASSSTSSNEQYF. The DNA reads as follows: TGTGCCAGCAGCTCAACTAGCAGCAATGAGCAGTACTTC.